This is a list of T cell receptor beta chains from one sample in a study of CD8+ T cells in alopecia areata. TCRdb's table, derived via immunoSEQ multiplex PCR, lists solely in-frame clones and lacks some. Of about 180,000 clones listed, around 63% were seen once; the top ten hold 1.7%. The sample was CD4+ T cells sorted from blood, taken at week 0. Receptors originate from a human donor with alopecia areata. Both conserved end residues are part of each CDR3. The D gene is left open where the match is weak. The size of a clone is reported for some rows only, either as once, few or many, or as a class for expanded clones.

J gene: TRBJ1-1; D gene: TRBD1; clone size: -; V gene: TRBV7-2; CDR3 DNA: TGTGCCAGCAGCTTAGTTGGACAGGGCGCTGAAGCTTTCTTT; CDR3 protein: CASSLVGQGAEAFF
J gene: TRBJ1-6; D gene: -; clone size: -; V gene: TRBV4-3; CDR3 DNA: TGCGCCAGCAGCCAAGAGAGGCAGTTGTCACCCCTCCACTTT; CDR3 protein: CASSQERQLSPLHF
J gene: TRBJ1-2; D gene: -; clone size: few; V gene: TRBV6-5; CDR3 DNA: TGTGCCAGCAGCTCCACAGGGAACTATGGCTACACCTTC; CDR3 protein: CASSSTGNYGYTF
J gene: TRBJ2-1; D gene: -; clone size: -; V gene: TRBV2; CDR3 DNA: TGTGCCAGCAGTGGTACTGAGGGACGTGAGCAGTTCTTC; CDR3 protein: CASSGTEGREQFF
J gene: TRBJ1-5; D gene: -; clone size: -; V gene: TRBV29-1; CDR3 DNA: TGCAGCGTAGGGGATTATAGCAATCAGCCCCAGCATTTT; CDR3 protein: CSVGDYSNQPQHF
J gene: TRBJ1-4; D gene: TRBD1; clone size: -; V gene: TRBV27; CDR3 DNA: TGTGCCAGTACCCGAATCTCTAACAGGGGGCGCGAAAAACTGTTTTTT; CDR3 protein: CASTRISNRGREKLFF
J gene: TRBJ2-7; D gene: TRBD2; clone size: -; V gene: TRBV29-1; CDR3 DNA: TGCAGCGCCCTATCCCCAGCGGGGAAACCCCTCGGGCAGTACTTC; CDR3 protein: CSALSPAGKPLGQYF
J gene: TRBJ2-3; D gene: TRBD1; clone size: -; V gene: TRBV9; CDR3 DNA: TGTGCCAGCAGCGCAACGACAGGGGCCTTCCAATATACGCAGTATTTT; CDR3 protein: CASSATTGAFQYTQYF
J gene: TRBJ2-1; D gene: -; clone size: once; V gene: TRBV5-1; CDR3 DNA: TGCGCCAGCAGATTAGACTACTACAATGAGCAGTTCTTC; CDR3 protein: CASRLDYYNEQFF
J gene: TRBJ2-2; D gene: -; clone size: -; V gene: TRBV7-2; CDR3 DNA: TGTGCCAGCAGCTTAGCCAGGGACACCGGGGAGCTGTTTTTT; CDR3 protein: CASSLARDTGELFF
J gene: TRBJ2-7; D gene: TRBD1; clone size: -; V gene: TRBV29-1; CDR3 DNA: TGCAGCGTTACGACAGGGGGATACGAGCAGTACTTC; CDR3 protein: CSVTTGGYEQYF
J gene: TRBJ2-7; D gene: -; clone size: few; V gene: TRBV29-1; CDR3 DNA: TGCAGCGTAGCAGCGGATTACGAGCAGTACTTC; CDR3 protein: CSVAADYEQYF
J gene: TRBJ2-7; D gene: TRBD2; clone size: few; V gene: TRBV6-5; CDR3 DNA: TGTGCCAGCAGACGAGGTAGCGGGGGGGCCGGCGAGCAGTACTTC; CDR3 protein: CASRRGSGGAGEQYF
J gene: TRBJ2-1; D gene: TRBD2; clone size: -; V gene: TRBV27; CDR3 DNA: TGTGCCAGCAGAGCGGGGGTTATCAATGAGCAGTTCTTC; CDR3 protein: CASRAGVINEQFF
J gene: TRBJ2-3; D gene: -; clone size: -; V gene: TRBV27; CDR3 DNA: TGTGCCAGCAGTTTTGAAATAATCAGTTCGGATACGCAGTATTTT; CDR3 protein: CASSFEIISSDTQYF
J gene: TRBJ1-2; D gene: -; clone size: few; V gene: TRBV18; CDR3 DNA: TGTGCCAGCTCACCACGCAGTGATGGCTACACCTTC; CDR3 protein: CASSPRSDGYTF
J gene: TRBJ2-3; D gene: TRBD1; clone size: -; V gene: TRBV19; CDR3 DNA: TGTGCCAGTAGCGAGACCGGGACAGGGGGCACAGATACGCAGTATTTT; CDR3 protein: CASSETGTGGTDTQYF
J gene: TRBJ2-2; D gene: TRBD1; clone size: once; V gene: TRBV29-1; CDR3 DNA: TGCAGCGTCACCACCGGGACAGCGAACACCGGGGAGCTGTTTTTT; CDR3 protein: CSVTTGTANTGELFF
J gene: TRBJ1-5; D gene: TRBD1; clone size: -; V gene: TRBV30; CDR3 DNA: TGTGCCTGGAGCTCCGAGGACAGGGCAAATCAGCCCCAGCATTTT; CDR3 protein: CAWSSEDRANQPQHF
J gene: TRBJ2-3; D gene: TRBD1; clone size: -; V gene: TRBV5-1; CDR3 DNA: TGCGCCAGCAGCTTAATGGGACAGGTATCGGATACGCAGTATTTT; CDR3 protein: CASSLMGQVSDTQYF
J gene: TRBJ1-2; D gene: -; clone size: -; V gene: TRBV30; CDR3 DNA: TGTGCCTGGAGTGGGCAGGGTACCTACACCTTC; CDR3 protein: CAWSGQGTYTF
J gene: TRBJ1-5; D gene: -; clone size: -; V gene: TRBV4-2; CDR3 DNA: TGTGCCAGCAGCCAAGATGTAGTCACCCAGCCCCAGCATTTT; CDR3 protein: CASSQDVVTQPQHF
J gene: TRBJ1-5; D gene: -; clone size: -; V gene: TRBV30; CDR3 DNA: TGTGCCTGGAGTGTGGGTTGGGATCAGCCCCAGCATTTT; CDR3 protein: CAWSVGWDQPQHF
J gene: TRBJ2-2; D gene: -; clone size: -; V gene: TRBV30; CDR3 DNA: TGTGCCTGGCGGGCCTCCTGGGGGCAGAACACCGGGGAGCTGTTTTTT; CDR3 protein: CAWRASWGQNTGELFF
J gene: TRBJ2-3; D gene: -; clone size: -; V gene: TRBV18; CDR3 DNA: TGTGCCAGCTCTCCTAACACAGATACGCAGTATTTT; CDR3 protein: CASSPNTDTQYF
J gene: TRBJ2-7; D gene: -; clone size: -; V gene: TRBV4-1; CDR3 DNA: TGCGCCAGCAGCCAAGAAGCGGTTCCCTACGAGCAGTACTTC; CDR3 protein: CASSQEAVPYEQYF
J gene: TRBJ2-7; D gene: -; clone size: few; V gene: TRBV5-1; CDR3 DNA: TGCGCCAGCAGCTTGGCCGGGGTGCAGTACTTC; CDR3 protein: CASSLAGVQYF
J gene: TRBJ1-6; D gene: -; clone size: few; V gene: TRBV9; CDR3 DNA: TGTGCCAGCAGCGTAGAGGGGATAAATTCACCCCTCCACTTT; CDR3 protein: CASSVEGINSPLHF
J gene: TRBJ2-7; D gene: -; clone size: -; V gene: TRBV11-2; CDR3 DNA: TGTGCCAGCAACGAGGGACCTCCCTACGAGCAGTACTTC; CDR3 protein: CASNEGPPYEQYF
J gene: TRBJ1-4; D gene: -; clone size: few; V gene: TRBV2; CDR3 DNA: TGTGCCAGCTGTAGTACAACTAATGAAAAACTGTTTTTT; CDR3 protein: CASCSTTNEKLFF
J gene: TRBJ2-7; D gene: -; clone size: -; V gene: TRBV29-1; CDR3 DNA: TGCAGCGTAGAAACAGGGTCCTACGAGCAGTACTTC; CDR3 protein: CSVETGSYEQYF
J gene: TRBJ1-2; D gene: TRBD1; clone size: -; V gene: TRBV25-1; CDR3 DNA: TGTGCCAGCAGTGCGGGACAGACGGCAGGAGGCTACACCTTC; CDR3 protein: CASSAGQTAGGYTF
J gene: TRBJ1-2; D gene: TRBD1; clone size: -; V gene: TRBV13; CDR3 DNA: TGTGCCAGCAGACTGGCAGGGGGACGCTATGGCTACACCTTC; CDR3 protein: CASRLAGGRYGYTF
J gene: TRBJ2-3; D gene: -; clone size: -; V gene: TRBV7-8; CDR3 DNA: TGTGCCAGCAGCTTAGAGGCGGGGAGGCCCACAGATACGCAGTATTTT; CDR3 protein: CASSLEAGRPTDTQYF
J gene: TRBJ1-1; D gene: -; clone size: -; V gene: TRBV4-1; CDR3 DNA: TGCGCCAGCAGCCAAGAAGGAGCCCGGGACACTGAAGCTTTCTTT; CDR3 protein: CASSQEGARDTEAFF
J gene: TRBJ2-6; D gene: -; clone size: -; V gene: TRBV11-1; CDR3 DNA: TGTGCCAGCAGCTTGCGTCGAGGCAACGTCCTGACTTTC; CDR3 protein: CASSLRRGNVLTF
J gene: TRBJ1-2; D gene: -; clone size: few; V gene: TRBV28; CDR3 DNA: TGTGCCATCCAGTCGAGCTATGGCTACACCTTC; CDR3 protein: CAIQSSYGYTF
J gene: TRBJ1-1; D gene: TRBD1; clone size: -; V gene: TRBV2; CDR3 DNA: TGTGCCAGCACGTCTTCCGGGACAGGGAGGAACACTGAAGCTTTCTTT; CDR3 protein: CASTSSGTGRNTEAFF
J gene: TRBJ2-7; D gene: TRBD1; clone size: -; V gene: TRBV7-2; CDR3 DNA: TGTGCCAGCAGCTTAGCCGGGGACAGCCTCTCCTACGAGCAGTACTTC; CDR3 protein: CASSLAGDSLSYEQYF
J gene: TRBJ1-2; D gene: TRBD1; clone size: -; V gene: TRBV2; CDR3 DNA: TGTGCCAGCACCCTGACAGGGGACTCGTATGGCTACACCTTC; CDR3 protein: CASTLTGDSYGYTF
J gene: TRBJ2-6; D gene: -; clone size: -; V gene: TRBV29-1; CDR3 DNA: TGCAGCGTGGGCTCTGGGGCCAACGTCCTGACTTTC; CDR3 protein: CSVGSGANVLTF
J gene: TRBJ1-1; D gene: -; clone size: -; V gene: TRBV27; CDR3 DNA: TGTGCCAGCCTTGGGGACTTTGAAGCTTTCTTT; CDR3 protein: CASLGDFEAFF
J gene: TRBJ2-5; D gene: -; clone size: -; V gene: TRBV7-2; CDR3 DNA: TGTGCCAGCAGCTATAGGGTACAAGAGACCCAGTACTTC; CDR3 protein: CASSYRVQETQYF
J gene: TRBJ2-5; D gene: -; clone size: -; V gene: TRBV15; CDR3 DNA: TGTGCCACCGGCAGCGGTAGTGCGCGAGAGACCCAGTACTTC; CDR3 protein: CATGSGSARETQYF
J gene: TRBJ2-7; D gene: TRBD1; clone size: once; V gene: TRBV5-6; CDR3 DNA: TGTGCCAGCAGCGGGCGGACAGGGTACAACGAGCAGTACTTC; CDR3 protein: CASSGRTGYNEQYF
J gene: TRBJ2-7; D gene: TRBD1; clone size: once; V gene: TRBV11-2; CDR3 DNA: TGTGCCAGCAGCTGGGCCGGGACAGGGAGCTCCTACGAGCAGTACTTC; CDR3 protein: CASSWAGTGSSYEQYF
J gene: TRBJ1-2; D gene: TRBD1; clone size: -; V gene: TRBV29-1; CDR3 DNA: TGCAGCGTTGTTCTACAGGGGATAGGCTATGGCTACACCTTC; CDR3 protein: CSVVLQGIGYGYTF
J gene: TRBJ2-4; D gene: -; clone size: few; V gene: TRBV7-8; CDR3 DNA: TGTGCCAGCAGCCCATCAGGTGGCAAGGGGGACAAAAACATTCAGTACTTC; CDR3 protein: CASSPSGGKGDKNIQYF
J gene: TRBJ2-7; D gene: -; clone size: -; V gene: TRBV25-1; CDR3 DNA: TGTGCCAGCAGTGAATGGAGCATCATGGGAGGCGAGCAGTACTTC; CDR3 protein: CASSEWSIMGGEQYF
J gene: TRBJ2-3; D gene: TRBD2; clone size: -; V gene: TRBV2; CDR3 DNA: TGTGCCAGCAGTGAAGTGGGACTAGCGGGAGATACGCAGTATTTT; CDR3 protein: CASSEVGLAGDTQYF
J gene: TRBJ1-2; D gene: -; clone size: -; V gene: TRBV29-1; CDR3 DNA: TGCAGCACCACGACGAGCAACTATGGCTACACCTTC; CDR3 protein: CSTTTSNYGYTF
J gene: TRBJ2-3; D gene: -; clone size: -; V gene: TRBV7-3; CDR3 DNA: TGTGCCAGCAGCTTAAACCCCCGGGGAGATACGCAGTATTTT; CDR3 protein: CASSLNPRGDTQYF
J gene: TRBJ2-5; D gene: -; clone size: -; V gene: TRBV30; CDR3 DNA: TGTGCCTGCGGACAGCAAGAGACCCAGTACTTC; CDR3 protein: CACGQQETQYF
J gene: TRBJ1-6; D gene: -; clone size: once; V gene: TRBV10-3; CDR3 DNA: TGTGCCATCAAGGGCTCCTATAATTCACCCCTCCACTTT; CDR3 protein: CAIKGSYNSPLHF
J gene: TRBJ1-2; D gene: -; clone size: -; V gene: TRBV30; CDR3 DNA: TGTGCCTGGAGTGTACTCCCAGGGGATGGCTACACCTTC; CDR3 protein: CAWSVLPGDGYTF
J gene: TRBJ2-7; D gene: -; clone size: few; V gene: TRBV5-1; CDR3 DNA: TGCGCCAGCCGCCCCCAGGAGGGGATCTACGAGCAGTACTTC; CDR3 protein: CASRPQEGIYEQYF